This T cell receptor (beta chain) was captured in a study of PD-1 blockade in classical Hodgkin lymphoma. Study overall: Each patient was given nivolumab 3 mg/kg through a vein every 2 weeks.

Time point reported: cycle 4 day 1 (C4D1), after about 6 weeks of nivolumab. Each patient's relapse followed autologous stem cell transplantation, and brentuximab vedotin exposure varied. Researchers used magnetic negative selection to pull out pure CD4+ T cells from thawed PBMCs. Best response was recorded as complete response, partial response or progressive disease. This table comes from immunoSEQ multiplex PCR, and its TCRdb copy is limited to in-frame clones, with some not included. The table lists fewer than 30,000 clones, roughly 80% of them singletons. A note on this clone: Its antigen is still unknown.

General observations from the study: Complete responders entered with baseline diversity on par with newly diagnosed patients, the results showed. Reported baseline diversity: healthy donors highest, relapsed/refractory patients lowest.

CDR1 and CDR2 (germline): SGHRS, YFSETQ. The ends lost 6 bases at V and 5 bases at J; junction bases unmatched: 7. The CDR3 totals 14 residues. The source of this sequence is a human donor with classical Hodgkin lymphoma. The starting material was CD4+ T cells from blood, obtained before the fourth cycle of nivolumab. The V call is TRBV5-1, the J call TRBJ2-1; TRBD2 agrees at 8 bases. For the CDR3, the DNA is TGCGCCAGCACCCCGGGAGGGGTCCACAATGAGCAGTTCTTC. This encodes CASTPGGVHNEQFF. Drawing the rest from reference TRBV5-1 and TRBJ2-1, the complete variable domain is KAGVTQTPRYLIKTRGQQVTLSCSPISGHRSVSWYQQTPGQGLQFLFEYFSETQRNKGNFPGRFSGRQFSNSRSEMNVSTLELGDSALYLCASTPGGVHNEQFFGPGTRLTVL.